Below are 2 T cell receptor beta chains sequenced from a single sample in a study of CXCR3-negative and CXCR3-positive naive CD8 T cells. 5' RACE with UMI labels generated the TRB cDNA libraries. TCRdb reanalyzed the 5' RACE reads, giving one entry per CDR3 protein sequence and no DNA. The table lists 150,000 or so distinct CDR3 sequences. Sequencing was carried out using naive CXCR3- CD8+ T cells from blood. Noted subset: CD45RO-CCR7+CD27+CD95- naive CD8+ T cells lacking CXCR3 (TNR3-). The receptors come from a human donor in good health. Some clones in this sample may be carry-over from other donors' samples.

The V gene is TRBV4-3, the J gene TRBJ2-2; the D gene TCRdb calls, TRBD1, cannot be checked with no DNA. Germline V gives CDR1 LGHNA, CDR2 YSLEER. CDR3 length: 16 amino acids. The CDR3: CASSQDRQVQGGELFF.

This sequence joins TRBV29-1 and TRBJ2-1. This CDR3 spans 13 amino acids. The germline CDR1 and CDR2 sequences are SQVTM and ANQGSEA. CDR3 sequence reads: CSVDSSAYNEQFF.